These T cell receptor beta chains were read from a single sample in a study of radiotherapy plus CTLA-4 blockade in lung cancer. The repertoire was sequenced with immunoSEQ multiplex PCR; TCRdb's copy has only in-frame clones and lacks some. The sample records 40,000 to 45,000 clones, under 80% being singletons. This specimen was peripheral blood, taken from a patient treated with radiotherapy plus ipilimumab. The receptors originated from a human donor with non-small cell lung cancer who had stable disease on radiotherapy plus ipilimumab. The conserved cysteine and the conserved F or W are not part of the CDR3 here.

CDR3 protein: ASSTRQRRGEKLF
J gene: TRBJ1-4
V gene: TRBV14

CDR3 protein: ASTGTGTYQPQH
J gene: TRBJ1-5
V gene: TRBV19

CDR3 protein: ASSLDSGAF
J gene: TRBJ1-1
V gene: TRBV11-3

CDR3 protein: ASSEGGQGYEQF
J gene: TRBJ2-1
V gene: TRBV6-1

CDR3 protein: ASSLTSGGAYEQY
J gene: TRBJ2-7
V gene: TRBV6-1

CDR3 protein: ASSVGDRSYEQY
J gene: TRBJ2-7
V gene: TRBV7-2

CDR3 protein: ASSPGTGQGGYGYT
J gene: TRBJ1-2
V gene: TRBV11-2

CDR3 protein: ASMSGQGVSRPGNTIY
J gene: TRBJ1-3
V gene: TRBV11-3

CDR3 protein: ASSFGQGNYEQY
J gene: TRBJ2-7
V gene: TRBV7-2

CDR3 protein: ASSKTSGDINTQY
J gene: TRBJ2-3
V gene: TRBV2

CDR3 protein: ASSKRGVRTELNYGYT
J gene: TRBJ1-2
V gene: TRBV21-1